The source of this T cell receptor (beta chain) is a study of shared clonotypes between healthy human individuals. Naive CD8 populations comprised CD45RO-negative cells positively selected for CCR7, excluding terminally differentiated effector memory CD45RA+ cells. CDR1 and CDR2 (germline): MNHEY, SMNVEV (reference sequence). Trimming left V 6 bases short and J 4 bases short, with 9 bases between. There are 12 residues in the CDR3. It was approximately 0.2 ug DNA, about 30,000 T cell genomes, that sorted-subset replicate PCRs used. Assay: immunoSEQ multiplex PCR; the TCRdb copy retains only in-frame clones and omits some. Of about 2.1 million clones listed, 80% to 95% were seen once; the top ten hold over 1.5%.

Sequenced sample: naive CD8+ T cells from PBMCs. The gene calls are TRBV27 and TRBJ1-2; D is unclear. This sequence was found in a man between 18 and 29 years old in good health. Some clones in this sample may be carry-over from other donors' samples. DNA for the CDR3: TGTGCCAGCAGCCGATCAGGCTATGGCTACACCTTC. Translating it yields CASSRSGYGYTF.